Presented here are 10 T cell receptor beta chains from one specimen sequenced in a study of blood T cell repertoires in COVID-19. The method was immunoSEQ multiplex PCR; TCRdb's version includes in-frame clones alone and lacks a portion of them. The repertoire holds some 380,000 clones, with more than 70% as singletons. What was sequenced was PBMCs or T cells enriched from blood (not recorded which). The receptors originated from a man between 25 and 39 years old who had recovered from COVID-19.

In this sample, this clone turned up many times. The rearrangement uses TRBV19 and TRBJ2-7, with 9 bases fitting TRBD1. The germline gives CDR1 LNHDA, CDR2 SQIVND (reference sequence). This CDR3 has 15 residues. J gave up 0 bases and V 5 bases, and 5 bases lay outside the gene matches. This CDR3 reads CASSLMTGGSYEQYF. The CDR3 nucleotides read TGTGCCAGTAGTCTCATGACAGGGGGCTCCTACGAGCAGTACTTC.

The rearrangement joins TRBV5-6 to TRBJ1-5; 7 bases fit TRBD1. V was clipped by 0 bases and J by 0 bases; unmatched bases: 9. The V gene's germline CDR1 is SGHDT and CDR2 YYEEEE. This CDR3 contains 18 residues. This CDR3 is CASSLGWDSSYSNQPQHF. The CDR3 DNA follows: TGTGCCAGCAGCTTGGGTTGGGACAGCAGCTATAGCAATCAGCCCCAGCATTTT.

CDR3 residues: CASSFGQGAAGNTIYF. CDR3 in DNA: TGTGCCAGCAGCTTCGGACAGGGGGCGGCTGGAAACACCATATATTTT. The chain recombines TRBV6-2 or TRBV6-3 with TRBJ1-3; 11 nucleotides agree with TRBD1. Germline CDR1 and CDR2: MNHEY and SVGEGT. This CDR3 spans 16 amino acids. Trimming cost V 6 bases and J 2 bases; bases outside gene matches: 6.

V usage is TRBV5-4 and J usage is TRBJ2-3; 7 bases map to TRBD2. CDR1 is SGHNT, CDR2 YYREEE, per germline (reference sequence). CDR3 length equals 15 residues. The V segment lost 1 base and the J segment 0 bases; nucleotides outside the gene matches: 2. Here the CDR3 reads CASSLYGGSTDTQYF. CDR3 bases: TGTGCCAGCAGCTTGTACGGGGGGAGCACAGATACGCAGTATTTT.

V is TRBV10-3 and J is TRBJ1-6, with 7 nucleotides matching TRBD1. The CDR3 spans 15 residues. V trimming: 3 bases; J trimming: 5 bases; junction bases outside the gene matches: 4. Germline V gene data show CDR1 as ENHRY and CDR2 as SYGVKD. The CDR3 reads CAISEKGQNNSPLHF. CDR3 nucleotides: TGTGCCATCAGTGAAAAGGGACAGAATAATTCACCCCTCCACTTT.

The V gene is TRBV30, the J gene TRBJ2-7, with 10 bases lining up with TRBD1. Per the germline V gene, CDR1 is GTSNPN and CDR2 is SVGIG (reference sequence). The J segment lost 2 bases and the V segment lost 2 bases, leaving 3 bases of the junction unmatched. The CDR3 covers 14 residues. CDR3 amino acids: CAWSRDRGPYEQYF. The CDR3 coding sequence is TGTGCCTGGAGTAGGGACAGGGGTCCCTACGAGCAGTACTTC.

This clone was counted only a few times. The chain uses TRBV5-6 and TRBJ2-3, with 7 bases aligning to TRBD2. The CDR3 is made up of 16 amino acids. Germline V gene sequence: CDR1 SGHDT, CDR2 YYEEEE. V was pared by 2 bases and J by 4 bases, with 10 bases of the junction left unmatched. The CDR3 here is CASSLSGTQLSDTQYF. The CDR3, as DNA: TGTGCCAGCAGCTTAAGCGGGACTCAACTTTCAGATACGCAGTATTTT. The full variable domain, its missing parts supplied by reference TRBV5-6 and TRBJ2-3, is DAGVTQSPTHLIKTRGQQVTLRCSPKSGHDTVSWYQQALGQGPQFIFQYYEEEERQRGNFPDRFSGHQFPNYSSELNVNALLLGDSALYLCASSLSGTQLSDTQYFGPGTRLTVL.

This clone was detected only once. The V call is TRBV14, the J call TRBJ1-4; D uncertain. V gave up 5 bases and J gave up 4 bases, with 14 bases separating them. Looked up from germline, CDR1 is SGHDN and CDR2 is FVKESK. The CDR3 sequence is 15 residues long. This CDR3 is CASSVGGRINEKLFF. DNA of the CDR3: TGTGCCAGCAGCGTCGGAGGGCGCATTAATGAAAAACTGTTTTTT.

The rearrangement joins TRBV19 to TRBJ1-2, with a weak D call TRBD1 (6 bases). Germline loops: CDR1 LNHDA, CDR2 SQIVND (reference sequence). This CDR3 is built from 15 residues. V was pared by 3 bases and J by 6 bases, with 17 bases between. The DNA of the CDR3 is TGTGCCAGTAGTATTAGCTCTGGACAGTATGATGGCTACACCTTC. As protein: CASSISSGQYDGYTF.

The CDR3 DNA reads TGTGCCAGCGTGCCACCCACAGGGATCACCGGGGAGCTGTTTTTT. Translated, it gives CASVPPTGITGELFF. The chain has TRBV7-9 and TRBJ2-2; tentative D call: TRBD1 (6 bases). The V and J ends lost 8 bases and 4 bases respectively, with 17 bases between them. The CDR3 contains 15 residues. Germline assignment: CDR1 SEHNR and CDR2 FQNEAQ (reference sequence).